Below are 27 T cell receptor beta chains sequenced from a single sample in a study of CD8+ T cells in alopecia areata. RNA was extracted and reverse transcribed into cDNA as the sequencing template. The table came from immunoSEQ multiplex PCR; TCRdb's copy has only in-frame clones and leaves some out. The table has approximately 140,000 clones, around 50% seen once. Sequenced: CD4+ T cells sorted from blood. These receptors all stem from a human donor with alopecia areata.

The chain carries TRBV27 and TRBJ2-3, with a weak D call TRBD2 (6 bases). The CDR3 has 16 amino acids. Trimming cost V 2 bases and J 0 bases, with 12 bases left between them. Germline loops: CDR1 MNHEY, CDR2 SMNVEV (reference sequence). The DNA of the CDR3 is TGTGCCAGCAGTTTAGGGGGGACCGCTAGCACAGATACGCAGTATTTT. Translation gives CASSLGGTASTDTQYF.

This chain connects TRBV2 to TRBJ2-3; 7 bases line up with TRBD2. CDR1 and CDR2 (germline): SNHLY, FYNNEI. V was clipped by 3 bases and J by 7 bases; unmatched bases: 10. The CDR3 consists of 15 residues. CDR3 bases: TGTGCCAGCAGTGATGTGACGGGAGGAATGAATACGCAGTATTTT. Its protein product is CASSDVTGGMNTQYF.

This clone was counted only a few times. The rearrangement links TRBV29-1 to TRBJ2-5; D gene unclear. The CDR3 runs 14 residues. Germline assignment: CDR1 SQVTM and CDR2 ANQGSEA. Trimming pared 4 bases from V and 1 base from J, leaving 13 bases between. The CDR3 DNA reads as TGCAGCGTTGTGTGGCAGCTTCGCCAAGAGACCCAGTACTTC. This encodes CSVVWQLRQETQYF.

This chain uses TRBV27 with TRBJ2-2; D call uncertain. Trimming removed 6 bases at V and 1 base at J, with 3 bases between. The CDR3 consists of 12 residues. Germline V gene sequence: CDR1 MNHEY, CDR2 SMNVEV (reference sequence). The CDR3 is CASRLNTGELFF. The CDR3 bases are TGTGCCAGCAGACTGAACACCGGGGAGCTGTTTTTT.

This clone was detected a few times. The chain uses TRBV4-1 and TRBJ1-2; 8 bases align to TRBD1. Germline V gene sequence: CDR1 MGHRA, CDR2 YSYEKL. The junction had 9 bases not matched to a gene; V was cut back by 2 bases and J by 7 bases. CDR3 length: 15 amino acids. This CDR3 reads CASSQLPGQVAGYTF. In DNA, the CDR3 is TGCGCCAGCAGCCAACTTCCGGGACAGGTTGCTGGCTACACCTTC.

Only a few counts were recorded for this clone. The CDR3 is CSAQWTGTMNTEAFF. CDR3 sequence (DNA): TGCAGCGCACAATGGACAGGGACCATGAACACTGAAGCTTTCTTT. The chain employs TRBV29-1 and TRBJ1-1, with 8 bases matching TRBD1. Germline CDR1 reads SQVTM; CDR2 reads ANQGSEA. The CDR3 has 15 amino acids. The V segment lost 7 bases and the J segment 0 bases; nucleotides outside the gene matches: 10.

This chain connects TRBV2 to TRBJ1-5, with 7 nucleotides matching TRBD1. Germline V lookup: CDR1 SNHLY, CDR2 FYNNEI. This CDR3 region has 15 residues. Trimming cost V 4 bases and J 7 bases; bases outside gene matches: 10. The DNA of the CDR3 is TGTGCCAGCAGTGGACAGGGTCAGGGTAGGCAGCCCCAGCATTTT. Its protein is CASSGQGQGRQPQHF.

The V and J genes are TRBV9 and TRBJ2-5; TRBD2 agrees at 13 bases. Trimming took 2 bases from V and 2 from J; bases not matched to a gene: 9. CDR3 size: 18 residues. Germline loops: CDR1 SGDLS, CDR2 YYNGEE. CDR3 in amino acids: CASSVGLAGLLLQETQYF. CDR3 bases: TGTGCCAGCAGCGTGGGACTAGCGGGACTACTCCTGCAAGAGACCCAGTACTTC. The full variable domain, with the rest looked up from reference TRBV9 and TRBJ2-5, is DSGVTQTPKHLITATGQRVTLRCSPRSGDLSVYWYQQSLDQGLQFLIQYYNGEERAKGNILERFSAQQFPDLHSELNLSSLELGDSALYFCASSVGLAGLLLQETQYFGPGTRLLVL.

V is TRBV30 and J is TRBJ2-7; the D gene is possibly TRBD2 (5 bases). The germline V gene encodes CDR1 GTSNPN and CDR2 SVGIG (reference sequence). V lost 0 bases and J 7 bases, leaving 7 bases between the germline ends. The CDR3 extends over 11 amino acids. The CDR3 sequence is CAWSVGGEQYF. CDR3 nucleotides: TGTGCCTGGAGTGTAGGCGGGGAGCAGTACTTC.

The chain couples TRBV29-1 to TRBJ2-2; 7 nucleotides match TRBD1. Trimming took 6 bases from V and 4 from J; bases not matched to a gene: 5. The CDR3 is made up of 13 amino acids. Looked up from germline, CDR1 is SQVTM and CDR2 is ANQGSEA. Here the CDR3 reads CSVGTVLTGELFF. CDR3 DNA: TGCAGCGTGGGGACAGTCCTCACCGGGGAGCTGTTTTTT.

This clone was observed a single time. This chain joins TRBV29-1 and TRBJ2-7, with D unresolved. Germline CDR1 and CDR2: SQVTM and ANQGSEA. The V end was cut by 4 bases, the J end by 7 bases, with 20 bases between. The CDR3 totals 14 residues. CDR3 region: CSVVYLGSFWEQYF. CDR3 bases: TGCAGCGTTGTTTATCTCGGAAGCTTCTGGGAGCAGTACTTC.

The V and J genes are TRBV5-1 and TRBJ1-2; 7 bases map to TRBD1. Germline V gene lookup returns CDR1 SGHRS and CDR2 YFSETQ. Germline trimming cut 4 bases from V and 7 bases from J; bases unmatched to any gene: 7. The CDR3 covers 13 residues. The CDR3 loop is CASSTDRDTGYTF. The DNA for the CDR3 is TGCGCCAGCAGCACAGACAGGGATACTGGCTACACCTTC.

The chain employs TRBV30 and TRBJ2-1; 7 bases agree with TRBD2. The V gene's germline CDR1 is GTSNPN and CDR2 SVGIG (reference sequence). This CDR3 spans 12 amino acids. The ends lost 4 bases at V and 12 bases at J; junction bases unmatched: 9. CDR3 DNA sequence: TGTGCCTGGACTAGCGGAGGTACTGGGCAGTTCTTC. Its protein product is CAWTSGGTGQFF. The full variable domain, completed using reference TRBV30 and TRBJ2-1, is SQTIHQWPATLVQPVGSPLSLECTVEGTSNPNLYWYRQAAGRGLQLLFYSVGIGQISSEVPQNLSASRPQDRQFILSSKKLLLSDSGFYLCAWTSGGTGQFFGPGTRLTVL.

This chain links TRBV1 with TRBJ2-6. TRBV1 counts as a pseudogene. This CDR3 region has 18 residues. In nucleotides, the CDR3 is TGCACCAGCAGGAATAGTGGTTGTGCACAAAGTCGGGCCAACGTCCTGACTTTC. The encoded protein is CTSRNSGCAQSRANVLTF.

The V and J genes are TRBV29-1 and TRBJ2-6; D unclear. The CDR3 is 13 residues long. Trimming left V 4 bases short and J 0 bases short, with 4 bases between. CDR1 is SQVTM and CDR2 is ANQGSEA in the germline V gene. The CDR3 nucleotides are TGCAGCGTTGCTAGCTCTGGGGCCAACGTCCTGACTTTC. This codes for CSVASSGANVLTF.

For the CDR3, the DNA is TGTGCCAGCAGCGAGGGACGGACGAACACTGAAGCTTTCTTT. Translating gives CASSEGRTNTEAFF. The chain uses TRBV11-1 and TRBJ1-1; perhaps TRBD1 as D (5 bases). CDR1 is SGHAT, CDR2 FQDESV, per germline (reference sequence). V was shortened by 5 bases and J by 1 base, with 11 bases between the two germline ends. The CDR3 contains 14 residues.

In this sample, this clone turned up a few times. The sample carries other DNA sequences with the same CDR3. This chain joins TRBV5-1 and TRBJ1-1, with D possibly being TRBD1 (6 bases). CDR1 is SGHRS, CDR2 YFSETQ, per germline. With 1 base removed from V and 5 bases from J, the gap between germline ends came to 6 bases. This CDR3 contains 12 residues. CDR3 nucleotide sequence: TGCGCCAGCAGCTTGCAGGGGACTGAAGCTTTCTTT. Residues: CASSLQGTEAFF.

This clone was counted a few times. The rearrangement joins TRBV28 to TRBJ2-3, with D perhaps matching TRBD1 or TRBD2 (6 bases each). The germline V gene has CDR1 MDHEN and CDR2 SYDVKM. The CDR3 contains 17 residues. The ends were cut back, 2 bases at V and 0 bases at J, with 15 bases in the middle. CDR3 protein: CASSLGGTHPSTDTQYF. The DNA for the CDR3 is TGTGCCAGCAGTTTAGGGGGGACACATCCTAGCACAGATACGCAGTATTTT.

In this sample, this clone turned up a few times. The same CDR3 also results from other DNA sequences found in this sample. The V gene is TRBV7-9, the J gene TRBJ2-7; the D gene is possibly TRBD1 (6 bases). The CDR3 contains 14 residues. Trimming cost V 3 bases and J 4 bases, with 13 bases left between them. Looked up from germline, CDR1 is SEHNR and CDR2 is FQNEAQ (reference sequence). This CDR3 reads CASSFGGASYEQYF. The CDR3 DNA sequence: TGTGCCAGCAGCTTTGGGGGCGCCTCATACGAGCAGTACTTC.

The chain has TRBV11-1 and TRBJ2-1; 14 bases are a match to TRBD2. V shed 1 base and J 7 bases; nucleotides not matched to a gene: 0. CDR3 length: 15 residues. CDR1 SGHAT and CDR2 FQDESV come from the germline V gene (reference sequence). The CDR3 reads CASSLGTSGRNEQFF. The CDR3 DNA follows: TGTGCCAGCAGCTTAGGGACTAGCGGGAGGAATGAGCAGTTCTTC. The variable domain in full, completed from reference TRBV11-1 and TRBJ2-1, reads EAEVAQSPRYKITEKSQAVAFWCDPISGHATLYWYRQILGQGPELLVQFQDESVVDDSQLPKDRFSAERLKGVDSTLKIQPAELGDSAMYLCASSLGTSGRNEQFFGPGTRLTVL.

The rearrangement joins TRBV27 to TRBJ2-5; possible D gene TRBD1, 6 bases. Trimming removed 3 bases from V and 1 base from J, with 9 bases in between. This CDR3 has 14 residues. Germline assignment: CDR1 MNHEY and CDR2 SMNVEV (reference sequence). The CDR3 DNA follows: TGTGCCAGCAGTTTTACAGGGACCCAAGAGACCCAGTACTTC. Its translation is CASSFTGTQETQYF.

The CDR3 here is CASSYLGTYGYTF. For the CDR3, the DNA is TGTGCCAGCAGTTATCTTGGAACCTATGGCTACACCTTC. V is TRBV6-6 and J is TRBJ1-2; D not certain. The CDR3 runs to 13 residues. The V end was cut by 3 bases, the J end by 4 bases, with 9 bases between. Per germline, CDR1 MNHNY and CDR2 SVGAGI (reference sequence).

The rearrangement links TRBV12-5 to TRBJ2-1; D unresolved. The CDR3 extends over 12 amino acids. Trimming took off 2 bases at V and 3 bases at J, with 2 bases between the two ends. The germline CDR1 and CDR2 sequences are LGHNT and FRNRAP. CDR3 sequence reads: CASGLSYNEQFF. For the CDR3, the DNA is TGTGCTAGTGGTTTGAGCTACAATGAGCAGTTCTTC.

The chain carries TRBV15 and TRBJ2-1; 7 bases align to TRBD2. With 5 bases clipped from V and 5 bases from J, the junction kept 15 bases outside the gene matches. There are 17 residues in the CDR3. The germline V gene has CDR1 LNHNV and CDR2 YYDKDF (reference sequence). CDR3 residues: CATSPRRSGTTNNEQFF. In nucleotides, the CDR3 is TGTGCCACCAGCCCCCGAAGATCCGGGACTACGAACAATGAGCAGTTCTTC.

This clone has just one count. The V and J genes are TRBV29-1 and TRBJ2-3; D possibly corresponds to TRBD2 (5 bases). The CDR3 is made up of 13 amino acids. CDR1 and CDR2 from the germline V gene are SQVTM and ANQGSEA. V shed 6 bases and J shed 2 bases, with 12 bases lying between them. The CDR3 DNA reads as TGCAGCGTCCTCGGGATTCTCACAGATACGCAGTATTTT. Protein product: CSVLGILTDTQYF.

The rearrangement joins TRBV29-1 to TRBJ1-1; D not certain. The CDR3 extends over 15 amino acids. Germline assignment: CDR1 SQVTM and CDR2 ANQGSEA. The V end lost 6 bases, the J end lost 8 bases, and 25 bases lay between the germline ends. The CDR3 spells CSVQYRSRGGSEAFF. CDR3 in DNA: TGCAGCGTACAGTACCGTTCCCGAGGCGGCTCAGAAGCTTTCTTT. Full variable domain (missing parts from reference TRBV29-1 and TRBJ1-1): SAVISQKPSRDICQRGTSLTIQCQVDSQVTMMFWYRQQPGQSLTLIATANQGSEATYESGFVIDKFPISRPNLTFSTLTVSNMSPEDSSIYLCSVQYRSRGGSEAFFGQGTRLTVV.

The chain carries TRBV28 and TRBJ2-5; TRBD2 matches 9 bases. This CDR3 is built from 12 residues. Germline lookup yields CDR1 MDHEN and CDR2 SYDVKM. V lost 8 bases, J lost 4 bases, and 2 bases stayed unmatched. The CDR3 loop reads CASGTSSETQYF. CDR3 coding DNA: TGTGCCAGCGGGACTAGCTCAGAGACCCAGTACTTC.